The text below deals with one T cell receptor (beta chain). Its target antigen remains unknown. Nothing much larger sits one base from this clone, and base qualities are not available. This entry belongs to a study of long-term antiretroviral therapy in people with HIV (dated by TCRdb to between 2021 and 2022). Study-wide context: The earliest samples were collected about a decade before the 2015 WHO recommendation for immediate ART, when ART was typically delayed until CD4 counts fell. Whether ART initiation and durable HIV suppression were associated with changes in peripheral blood TRB repertoire composition and diversity was tested in a retrospective serial study. The cohort contributed about 200 cryopreserved PBMC samples from about 29 adults with confirmed HIV infection, collected serially over a mean of about six years (range 1-12). Among the 30 to 35 participants with HIV, fewer than twelve were female. No cross-contamination during QIAcube processing was shown when test extractions of a monoclonal T-cell line were performed alongside about 30 polyclonal samples.

Inclusion was restricted to participants for whom at least one PBMC sample before ART initiation and at least two post-ART samples were available. Treatment was received in the United States of America by all participants with HIV. Before DNA extraction, cryopreserved samples containing roughly 0.9-10 million PBMC were thawed and washed. At the time of the earliest PBMC sample, participants with HIV were aged between about 20 and 54 years. PBMC samples were contributed by each participant from 1-4 timepoints before ART initiation and 2-8 timepoints after ART initiation, with a median of 7 samples. Serial HIV viral load, CD4+ T-cell count, ART history and demographic data were obtained for every participant. Genomic DNA was extracted from unsorted PBMC with a Qiagen kit on a QIAcube, with processing performed in batches of 12 samples. Sequencing of the TRB variable region was done with the immunoSEQ hsTCRB v3.0 assay at survey level resolution. The targeted TRB sequencing depth was roughly 40,000-50,000 T-cell genomes per sample. TRB libraries were pooled and sequenced on an Illumina MiSeq using a v3 150-cycle kit. The authors processed their data as follows. Analysis of repertoires was carried out in R inside a reproducible Nextflow workflow spanning QC, data transformation and analysis. LymphoSeq2, an R package for exploring AIRR-Seq data, was used to implement the custom analyses. After excluding a handful of samples that yielded fewer than 5000 total TRB sequences, roughly 190 HIV repertoires remained for analysis. Among the roughly 190 retained HIV repertoires, about 60 were collected before ART initiation and 120 to 130 were collected after ART initiation. Each repertoire was downsampled to 5000 TRB nucleotide sequences, and summary statistics were averaged across 100 downsampling iterations. TRB sequences were retained for analysis only if CDR3 regions of at least seven amino acids were present. Diversity was measured with a Shannon entropy-derived clonality score and the Gini coefficient. In repertoire networks, the top 5000 CDR3 amino acid sequences were linked whenever an edit distance of one separated two sequences. For TRB CDR3 amino acid sequences, antigen specificity groups and MHC restriction were predicted with GLIPH2. Known CMV, EBV, HIV or tissue antigen associations were flagged by matching CDR3 amino acid sequences against VDJdb and McPAS-TCR. Pre-ART, post-ART and control groups were compared with Wilcoxon signed-rank tests and Holm-Bonferroni correction. The table comes from immuneACCESS by way of TCRdb, which keeps in-frame sequences with V and J called. Part of the clones is missing from these tables; in studies checked, under half for an unresolved V gene and the rest for unknown reasons. D and trimming come from the DNA, and the V and J calls and clone size come from that table. The sample yields 20,000 or so clones; 81% were counted once. The ten largest make up roughly 15% of the sample.

Including the terminal cysteine and phenylalanine, the CDR3 comprises 16 residues. Just the 48-base CDR3 DNA is kept, in frame starting at base 1. CDR1 is given as LGHNA and CDR2 as YNFKEQ, both from the germline V gene. V lost 5 bases and J lost 4 bases, and the count of bases not matched to a germline gene is 7. General study outcomes and caveats: Because pre-ART samples had limited cell numbers, profiling was done on unsorted PBMC rather than on sorted CD4+ and CD8+ T cells. The samples span the years 2004 to 2017, and the ART regimens used may be less effective than current regimens. ART initiation was associated with a significant increase in TRB diversity, but diversity stayed significantly below transplant donor controls even after long-term ART. Limited PBMC availability meant only the TCR beta chain was sequenced, without alpha chain pairing. No data were available on ART adherence, viral resistance or therapy changes, limiting inferences about post-ART repertoire changes. Expanded TRB clones identified before ART initiation dominated the repertoire at all time points, although this dominance fluctuated and declined in many PLHIV after ART. HIV repertoires had narrower CDR3 length ranges than controls, and the network structure suggested an antigen-experienced repertoire that shifted only slightly toward naive after ART.

The source was unsorted PBMCs, collected at the start of antiretroviral therapy, before treatment. Rearrangement joined TRBV4-2 to TRBJ2-2; 10 middle bases align to TRBD2. The origin of this receptor is a woman aged 18-29 years with HIV. The nucleotide sequence reads as follows: TGTGCCAGCAGCAGTAGCGGGGGGCCAGCCACCGGGGAGCTGTTTTTT. Translated, it gives CASSSSGGPATGELFF.